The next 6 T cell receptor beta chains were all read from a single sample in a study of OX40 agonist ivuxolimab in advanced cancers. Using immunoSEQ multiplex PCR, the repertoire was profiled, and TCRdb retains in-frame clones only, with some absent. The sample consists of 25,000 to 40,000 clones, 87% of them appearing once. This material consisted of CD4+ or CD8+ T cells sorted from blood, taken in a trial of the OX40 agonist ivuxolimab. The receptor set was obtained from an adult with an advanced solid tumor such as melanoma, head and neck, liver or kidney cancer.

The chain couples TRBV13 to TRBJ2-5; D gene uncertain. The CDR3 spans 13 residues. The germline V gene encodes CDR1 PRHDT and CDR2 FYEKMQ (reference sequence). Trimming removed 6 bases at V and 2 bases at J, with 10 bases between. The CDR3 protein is CASSLNRQETQYF. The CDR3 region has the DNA TGTGCCAGCAGTCTCAATAGGCAAGAGACCCAGTACTTC.

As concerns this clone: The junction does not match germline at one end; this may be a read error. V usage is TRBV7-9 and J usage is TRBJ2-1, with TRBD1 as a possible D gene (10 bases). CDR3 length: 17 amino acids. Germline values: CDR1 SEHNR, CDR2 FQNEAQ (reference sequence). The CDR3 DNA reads TGTGCCAGCAGCCTAGCGGGGACAGGGGATCTTAGCAATGAGCAGTTCTTC. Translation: CASSLAGTGDLSNEQFF.

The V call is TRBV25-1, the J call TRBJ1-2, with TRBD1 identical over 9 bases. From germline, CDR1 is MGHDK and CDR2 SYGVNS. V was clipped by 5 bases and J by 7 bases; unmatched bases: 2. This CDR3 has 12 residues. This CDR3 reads CASSPTGGGYTF. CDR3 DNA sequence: TGTGCCAGCAGTCCGACAGGGGGTGGCTACACCTTC.

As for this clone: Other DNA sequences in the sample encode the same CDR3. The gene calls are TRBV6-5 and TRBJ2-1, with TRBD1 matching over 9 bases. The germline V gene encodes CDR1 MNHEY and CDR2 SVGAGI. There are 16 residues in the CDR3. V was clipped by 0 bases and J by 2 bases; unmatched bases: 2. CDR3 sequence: CASSYSNRGPYNEQFF. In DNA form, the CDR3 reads TGTGCCAGCAGTTACTCGAACAGGGGGCCCTACAATGAGCAGTTCTTC.

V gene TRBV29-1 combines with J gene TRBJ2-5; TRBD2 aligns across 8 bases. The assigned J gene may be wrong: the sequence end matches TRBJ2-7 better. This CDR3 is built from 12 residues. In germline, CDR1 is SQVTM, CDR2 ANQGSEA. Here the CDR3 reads CSAAGLVYEQYF. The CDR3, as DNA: TGCAGCGCCGCGGGACTAGTCTACGAGCAGTACTTC.

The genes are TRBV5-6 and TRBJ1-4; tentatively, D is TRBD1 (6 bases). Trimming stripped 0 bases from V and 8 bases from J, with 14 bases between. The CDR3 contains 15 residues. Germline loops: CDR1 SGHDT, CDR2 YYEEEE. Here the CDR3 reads CASSLVGSGGEKLFF. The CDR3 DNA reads TGTGCCAGCAGCTTGGTGGGATCCGGGGGCGAAAAACTGTTTTTT.